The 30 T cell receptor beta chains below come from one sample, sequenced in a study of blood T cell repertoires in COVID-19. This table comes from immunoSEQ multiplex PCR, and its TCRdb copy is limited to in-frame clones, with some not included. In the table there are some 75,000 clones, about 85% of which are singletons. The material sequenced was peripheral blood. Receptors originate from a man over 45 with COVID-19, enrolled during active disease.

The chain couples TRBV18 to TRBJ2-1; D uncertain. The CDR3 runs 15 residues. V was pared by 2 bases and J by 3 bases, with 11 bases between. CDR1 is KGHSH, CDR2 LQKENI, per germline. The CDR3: CASSPSASGYNEQFF. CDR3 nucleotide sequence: TGTGCCAGCTCACCATCGGCATCGGGCTACAATGAGCAGTTCTTC. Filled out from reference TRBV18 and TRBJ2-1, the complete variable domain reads NAGVMQNPRHLVRRRGQEARLRCSPMKGHSHVYWYRQLPEEGLKFMVYLQKENIIDESGMPKERFSAEFPKEGPSILRIQQVVRGDSAAYFCASSPSASGYNEQFFGPGTRLTVL.

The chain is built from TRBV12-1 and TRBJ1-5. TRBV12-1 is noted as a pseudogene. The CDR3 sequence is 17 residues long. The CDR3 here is CASSLPLGGVSNQPQHF. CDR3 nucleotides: TGTGCCAGCAGCCTTCCCTTAGGGGGGGTGAGCAATCAGCCCCAGCATTTT.

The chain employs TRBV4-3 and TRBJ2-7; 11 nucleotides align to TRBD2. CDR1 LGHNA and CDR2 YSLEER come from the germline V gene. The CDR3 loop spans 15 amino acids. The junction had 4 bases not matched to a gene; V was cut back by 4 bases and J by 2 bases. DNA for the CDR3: TGCGCCAGCAGCCCTTTAGCGGGAGGGGCCTACGAGCAGTACTTC. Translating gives CASSPLAGGAYEQYF.

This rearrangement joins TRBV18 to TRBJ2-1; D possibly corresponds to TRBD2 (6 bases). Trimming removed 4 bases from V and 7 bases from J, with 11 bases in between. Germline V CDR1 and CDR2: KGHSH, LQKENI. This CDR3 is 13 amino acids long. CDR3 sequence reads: CASSRSGGNEQFF. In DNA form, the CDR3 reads TGTGCCAGCTCACGTAGCGGAGGGAATGAGCAGTTCTTC.

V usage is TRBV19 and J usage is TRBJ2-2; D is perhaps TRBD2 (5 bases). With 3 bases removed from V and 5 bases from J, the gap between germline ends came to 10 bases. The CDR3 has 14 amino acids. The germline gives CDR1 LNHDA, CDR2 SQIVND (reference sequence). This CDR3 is CASSMNRDTGELFF. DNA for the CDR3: TGTGCCAGTAGTATGAATCGGGATACCGGGGAGCTGTTTTTT.

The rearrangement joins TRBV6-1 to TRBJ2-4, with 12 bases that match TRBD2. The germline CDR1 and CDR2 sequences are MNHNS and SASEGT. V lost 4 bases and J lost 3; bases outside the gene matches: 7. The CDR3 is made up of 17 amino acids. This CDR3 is CASSVTSGSFGKNIQYF. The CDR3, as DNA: TGTGCCAGCAGTGTGACTAGCGGGAGTTTTGGCAAAAACATTCAGTACTTC.

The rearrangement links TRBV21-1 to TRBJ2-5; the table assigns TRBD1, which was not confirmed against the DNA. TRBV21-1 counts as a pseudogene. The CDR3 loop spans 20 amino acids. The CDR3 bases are TGTGCCAGCAGCAAAGACCGGAACGACAGGGGGCAACGACGGGAAGAGACCCAGTACTTC. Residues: CASSKDRNDRGQRREETQYF.

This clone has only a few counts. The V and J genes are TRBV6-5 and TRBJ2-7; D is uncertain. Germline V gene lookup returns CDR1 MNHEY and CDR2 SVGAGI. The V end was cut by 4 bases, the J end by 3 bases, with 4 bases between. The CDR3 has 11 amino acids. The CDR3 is CASSSVYEQYF. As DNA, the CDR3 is TGTGCCAGCAGTTCTGTCTACGAGCAGTACTTC.

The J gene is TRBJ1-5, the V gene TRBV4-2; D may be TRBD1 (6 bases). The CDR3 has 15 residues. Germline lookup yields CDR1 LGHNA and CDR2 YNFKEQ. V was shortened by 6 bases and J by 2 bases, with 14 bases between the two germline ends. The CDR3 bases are TGTGCCAGCAGTCCAACAGGGAGAGGCAATCAGCCCCAGCATTTT. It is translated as CASSPTGRGNQPQHF.

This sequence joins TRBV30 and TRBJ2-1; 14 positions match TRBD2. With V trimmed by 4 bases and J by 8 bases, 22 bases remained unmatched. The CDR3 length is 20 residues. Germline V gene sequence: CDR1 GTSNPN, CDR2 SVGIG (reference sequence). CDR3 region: CAWTQYSGLAGGRSFDEQFF. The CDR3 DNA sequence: TGTGCCTGGACTCAATACTCAGGACTAGCGGGAGGACGGTCCTTTGATGAGCAGTTCTTC.

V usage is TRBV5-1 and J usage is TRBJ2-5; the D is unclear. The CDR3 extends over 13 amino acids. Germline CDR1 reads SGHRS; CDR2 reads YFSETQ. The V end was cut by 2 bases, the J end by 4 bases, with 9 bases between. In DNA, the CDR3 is TGCGCCAGCAGCTTACAACAAAGAGAGACCCAGTACTTC. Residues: CASSLQQRETQYF.

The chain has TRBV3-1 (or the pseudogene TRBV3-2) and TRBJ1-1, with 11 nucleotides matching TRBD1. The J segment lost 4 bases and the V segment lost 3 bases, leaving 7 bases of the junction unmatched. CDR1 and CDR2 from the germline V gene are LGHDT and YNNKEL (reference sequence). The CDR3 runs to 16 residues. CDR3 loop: CASSQGPGTGGTEAFF. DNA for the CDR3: TGTGCCAGCAGCCAGGGTCCCGGGACAGGGGGCACTGAAGCTTTCTTT.

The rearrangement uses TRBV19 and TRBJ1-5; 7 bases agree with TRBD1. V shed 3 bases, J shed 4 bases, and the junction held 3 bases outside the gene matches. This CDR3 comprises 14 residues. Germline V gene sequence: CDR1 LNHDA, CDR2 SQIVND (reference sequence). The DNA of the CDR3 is TGTGCCAGTAGTATGACAGGGCTAAATCAGCCCCAGCATTTT. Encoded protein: CASSMTGLNQPQHF. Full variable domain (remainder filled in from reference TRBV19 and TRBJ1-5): DGGITQSPKYLFRKEGQNVTLSCEQNLNHDAMYWYRQDPGQGLRLIYYSQIVNDFQKGDIAEGYSVSREKKESFPLTVTSAQKNPTAFYLCASSMTGLNQPQHFGDGTRLSIL.

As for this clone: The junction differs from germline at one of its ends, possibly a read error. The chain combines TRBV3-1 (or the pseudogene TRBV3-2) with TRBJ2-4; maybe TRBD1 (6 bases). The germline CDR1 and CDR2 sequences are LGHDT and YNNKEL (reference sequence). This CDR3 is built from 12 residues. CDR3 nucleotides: TGTGCCAGCAGCCAAAGGGACACCATTATGCGCTTC. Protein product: CASSQRDTIMRF.

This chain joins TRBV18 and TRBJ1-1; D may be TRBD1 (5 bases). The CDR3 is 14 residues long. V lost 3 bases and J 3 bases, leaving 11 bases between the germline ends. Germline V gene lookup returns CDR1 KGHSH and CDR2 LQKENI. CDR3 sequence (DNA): TGTGCCAGCTCACCGATGCGGGGGGACACTGAAGCTTTCTTT. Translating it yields CASSPMRGDTEAFF.

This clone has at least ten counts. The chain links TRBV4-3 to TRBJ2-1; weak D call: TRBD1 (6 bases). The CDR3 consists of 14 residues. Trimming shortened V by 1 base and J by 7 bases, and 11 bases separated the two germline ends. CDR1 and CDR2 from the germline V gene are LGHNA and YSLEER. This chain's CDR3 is CASSQGTEVNEQFF. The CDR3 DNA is TGCGCCAGCAGCCAAGGGACAGAGGTTAATGAGCAGTTCTTC.

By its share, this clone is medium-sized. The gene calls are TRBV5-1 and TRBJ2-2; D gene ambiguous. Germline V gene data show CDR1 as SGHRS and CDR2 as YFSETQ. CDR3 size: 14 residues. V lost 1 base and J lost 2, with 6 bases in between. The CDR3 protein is CASSLTINTGELFF. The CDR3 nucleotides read TGCGCCAGCAGCTTGACTATTAACACCGGGGAGCTGTTTTTT.

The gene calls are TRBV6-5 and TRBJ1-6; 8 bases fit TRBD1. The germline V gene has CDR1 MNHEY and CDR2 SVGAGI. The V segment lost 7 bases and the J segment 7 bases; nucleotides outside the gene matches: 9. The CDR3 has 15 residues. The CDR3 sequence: CASTPQGANNSPLHF. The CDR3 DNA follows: TGTGCCAGCACCCCTCAGGGGGCGAACAATTCACCCCTCCACTTT.

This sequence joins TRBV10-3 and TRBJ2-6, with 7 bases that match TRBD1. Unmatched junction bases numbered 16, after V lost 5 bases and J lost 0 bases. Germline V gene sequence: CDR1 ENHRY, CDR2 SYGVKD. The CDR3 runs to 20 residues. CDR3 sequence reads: CAISPSLGRGRDSGANVLTF. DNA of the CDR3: TGTGCCATCAGTCCCTCCTTAGGAAGGGGGCGAGACTCTGGGGCCAACGTCCTGACTTTC.

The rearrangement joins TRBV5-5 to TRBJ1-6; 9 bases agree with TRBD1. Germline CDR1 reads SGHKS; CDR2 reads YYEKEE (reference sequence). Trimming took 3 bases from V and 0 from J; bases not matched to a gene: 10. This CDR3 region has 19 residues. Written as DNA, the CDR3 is TGTGCCAGCAGCTGGGGCGGGACAGGGCCAAGCTCCTATAATTCACCCCTCCACTTT. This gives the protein CASSWGGTGPSSYNSPLHF.

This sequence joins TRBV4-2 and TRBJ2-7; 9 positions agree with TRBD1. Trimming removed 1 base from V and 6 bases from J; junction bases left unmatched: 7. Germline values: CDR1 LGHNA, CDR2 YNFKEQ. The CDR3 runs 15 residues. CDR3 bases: TGTGCCAGCAGCCAAGCTCTGGACAGGGGCCCCGAGCAGTACTTC. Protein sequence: CASSQALDRGPEQYF.

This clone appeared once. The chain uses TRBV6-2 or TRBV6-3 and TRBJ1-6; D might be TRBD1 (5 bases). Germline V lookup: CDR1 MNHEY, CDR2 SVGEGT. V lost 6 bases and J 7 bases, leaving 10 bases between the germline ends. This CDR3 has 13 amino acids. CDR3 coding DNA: TGTGCCAGCAGCAGTGGGGGGAATTCACCCCTCCACTTT. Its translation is CASSSGGNSPLHF.

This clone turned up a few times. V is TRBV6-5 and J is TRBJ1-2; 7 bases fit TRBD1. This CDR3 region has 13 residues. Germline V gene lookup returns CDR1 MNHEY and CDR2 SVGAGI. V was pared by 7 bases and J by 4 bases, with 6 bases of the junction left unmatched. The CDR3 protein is CASMLTGPYGYTF. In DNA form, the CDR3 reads TGTGCCAGCATGCTGACAGGGCCCTATGGCTACACCTTC.

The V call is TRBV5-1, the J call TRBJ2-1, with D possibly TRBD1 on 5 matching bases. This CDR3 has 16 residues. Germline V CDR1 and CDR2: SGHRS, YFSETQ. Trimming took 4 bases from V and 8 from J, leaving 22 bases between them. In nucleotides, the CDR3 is TGCGCCAGCAGCCCCTTGGATAGGCAGGGTAACGATGAGCAGTTCTTC. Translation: CASSPLDRQGNDEQFF.

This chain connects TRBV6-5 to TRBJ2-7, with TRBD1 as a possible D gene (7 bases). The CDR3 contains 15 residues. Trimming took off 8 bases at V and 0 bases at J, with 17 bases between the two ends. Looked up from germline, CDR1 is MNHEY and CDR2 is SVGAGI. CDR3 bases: TGTGCCAGCCATCCTGCGGGACAGAGCTCCTACGAGCAGTACTTC. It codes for CASHPAGQSSYEQYF.

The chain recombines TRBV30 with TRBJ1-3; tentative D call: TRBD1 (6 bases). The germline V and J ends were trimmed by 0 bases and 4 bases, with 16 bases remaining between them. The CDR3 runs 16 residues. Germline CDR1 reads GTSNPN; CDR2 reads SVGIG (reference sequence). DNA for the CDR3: TGTGCCTGGAGTGTAGGGGGAACACCCTCCGGAAACACCATATATTTT. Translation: CAWSVGGTPSGNTIYF.

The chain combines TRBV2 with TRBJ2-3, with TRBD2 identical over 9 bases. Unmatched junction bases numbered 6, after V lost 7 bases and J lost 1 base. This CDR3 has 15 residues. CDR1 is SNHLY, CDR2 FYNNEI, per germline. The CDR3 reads CASISSGSGTDTQYF. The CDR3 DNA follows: TGTGCCAGCATTAGTAGCGGGAGTGGCACAGATACGCAGTATTTT.

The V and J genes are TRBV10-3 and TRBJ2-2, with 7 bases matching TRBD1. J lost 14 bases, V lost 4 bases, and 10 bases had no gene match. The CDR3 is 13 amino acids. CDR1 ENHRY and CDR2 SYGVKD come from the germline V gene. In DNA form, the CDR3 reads TGTGCCATCAGTGGTGTTCCGGGACAGAGCCTGTTTTTT. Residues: CAISGVPGQSLFF.

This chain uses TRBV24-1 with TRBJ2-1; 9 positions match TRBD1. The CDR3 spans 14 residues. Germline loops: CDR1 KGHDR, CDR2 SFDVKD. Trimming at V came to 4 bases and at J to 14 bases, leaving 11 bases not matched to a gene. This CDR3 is CATSESPDRGVKFF. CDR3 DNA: TGTGCCACCAGTGAGTCTCCGGACAGGGGAGTAAAGTTCTTC.

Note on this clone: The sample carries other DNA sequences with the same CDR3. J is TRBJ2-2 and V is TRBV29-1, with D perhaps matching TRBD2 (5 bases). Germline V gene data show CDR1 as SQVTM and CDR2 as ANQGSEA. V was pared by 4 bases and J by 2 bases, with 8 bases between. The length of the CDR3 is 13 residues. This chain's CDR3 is CSVVDSNTGELFF. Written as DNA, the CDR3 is TGCAGCGTTGTGGACTCCAACACCGGGGAGCTGTTTTTT.